One sample yielded the 5 T cell receptor beta chains listed below, sequenced in a study of PD-1 blockade in classical Hodgkin lymphoma. There was relapse after autologous stem cell transplantation in every patient, and there was variation in brentuximab vedotin exposure. Produced via immunoSEQ multiplex PCR; TCRdb's table is partial and in-frame only. The sample has approximately 44,000 clones; approximately 64% are singletons. This specimen was peripheral blood mononuclear cells (PBMCs), taken at baseline. The receptor set was obtained from a human donor with classical Hodgkin lymphoma.

The chain is built from TRBV6-5 and TRBJ2-1; 7 nucleotides align to TRBD2. J was trimmed by 5 bases and V by 10 bases; bases with no gene match: 8. The CDR3 is made up of 13 amino acids. Germline assignment: CDR1 MNHEY and CDR2 SVGAGI. The CDR3 is CATLTSPHNEQFF. For the CDR3, the DNA is TGTGCCACCTTGACTAGCCCCCACAATGAGCAGTTCTTC.

This rearrangement joins TRBV6-6 to TRBJ2-7; TRBD1 aligns across 7 bases. Germline V gives CDR1 MNHNY, CDR2 SVGAGI (reference sequence). V lost 11 bases and J lost 3; bases outside the gene matches: 10. This CDR3 is 13 amino acids long. The CDR3 sequence: CAGRQGLNYEQYF. In DNA form, the CDR3 reads TGTGCCGGGAGACAGGGCCTCAACTACGAGCAGTACTTC.

V is TRBV7-2 and J is TRBJ2-7, with 7 positions matching TRBD2. V dropped 3 bases and J dropped 6; count of bases not matched to a gene: 5. CDR1 and CDR2 (germline): SGHTA, FQGNSA. There are 13 residues in the CDR3. DNA of the CDR3: TGTGCCAGCAGCTTGGGACTACCGATCGAGCAGTACTTC. Encoded protein: CASSLGLPIEQYF.

This clone was counted between two and nine times. The V gene is TRBV5-8, the J gene TRBJ1-2, with D perhaps matching TRBD1 (6 bases). Germline-derived CDR1 and CDR2 are SGHTS and YDEGEE. The CDR3 is made up of 12 amino acids. V lost 4 bases and J 8 bases, leaving 12 bases between the germline ends. The CDR3 DNA sequence: TGTGCCAGCAGCCCCACAGGGTGGGGCTACACCTTC. Residues: CASSPTGWGYTF.

The V call is TRBV25-1, the J call TRBJ2-2, with TRBD1 as a possible D gene (5 bases). CDR1 and CDR2 from the germline V gene are MGHDK and SYGVNS. V lost 3 bases to trimming and J lost 1 base, with 15 bases between them. The length of the CDR3 is 17 residues. The CDR3 DNA reads TGTGCCAGCAGTGACTCAGGGTCGTTACTGAACACCGGGGAGCTGTTTTTT. Its protein product is CASSDSGSLLNTGELFF.